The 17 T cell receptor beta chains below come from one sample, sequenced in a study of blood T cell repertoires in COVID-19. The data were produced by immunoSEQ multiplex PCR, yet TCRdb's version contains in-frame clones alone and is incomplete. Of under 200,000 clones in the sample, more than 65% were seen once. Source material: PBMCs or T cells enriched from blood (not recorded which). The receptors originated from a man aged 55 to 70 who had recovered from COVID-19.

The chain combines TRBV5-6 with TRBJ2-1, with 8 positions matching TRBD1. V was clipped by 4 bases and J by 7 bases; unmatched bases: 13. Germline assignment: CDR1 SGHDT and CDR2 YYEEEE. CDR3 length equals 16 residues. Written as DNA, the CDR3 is TGTGCCAGCAGCCACTCCGGGCAGGGGGCGTGGAATGAGCAGTTCTTC. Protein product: CASSHSGQGAWNEQFF.

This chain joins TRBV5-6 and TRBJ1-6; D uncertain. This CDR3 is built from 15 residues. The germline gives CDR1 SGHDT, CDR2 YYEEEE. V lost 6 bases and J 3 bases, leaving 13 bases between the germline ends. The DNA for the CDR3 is TGTGCCAGCAATGCCGCGGCCCTCTATAATTCACCCCTCCACTTT. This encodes CASNAAALYNSPLHF.

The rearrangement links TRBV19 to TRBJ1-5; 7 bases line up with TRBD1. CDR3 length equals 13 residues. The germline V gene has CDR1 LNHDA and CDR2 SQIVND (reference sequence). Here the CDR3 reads CATGESSNQPQHF. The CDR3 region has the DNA TGTGCTACAGGGGAGTCAAGCAATCAGCCCCAGCATTTT. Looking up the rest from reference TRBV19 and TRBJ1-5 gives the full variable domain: DGGITQSPKYLFRKEGQNVTLSCEQNLNHDAMYWYRQDPGQGLRLIYYSQIVNDFQKGDIAEGYSVSREKKESFPLTVTSAQKNPTAFYLCATGESSNQPQHFGDGTRLSIL.

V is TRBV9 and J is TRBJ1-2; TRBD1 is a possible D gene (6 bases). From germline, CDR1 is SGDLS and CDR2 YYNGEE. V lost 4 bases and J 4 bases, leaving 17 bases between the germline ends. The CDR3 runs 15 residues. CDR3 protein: CASSPGVSGFYGYTF. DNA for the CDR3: TGTGCCAGCAGCCCAGGGGTATCTGGATTCTATGGCTACACCTTC. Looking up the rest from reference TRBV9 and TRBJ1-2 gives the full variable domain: DSGVTQTPKHLITATGQRVTLRCSPRSGDLSVYWYQQSLDQGLQFLIQYYNGEERAKGNILERFSAQQFPDLHSELNLSSLELGDSALYFCASSPGVSGFYGYTFGSGTRLTVV.

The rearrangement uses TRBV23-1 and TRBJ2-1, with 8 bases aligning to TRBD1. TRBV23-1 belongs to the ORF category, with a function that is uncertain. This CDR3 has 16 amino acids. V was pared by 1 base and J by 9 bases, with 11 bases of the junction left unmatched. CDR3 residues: CASSQYVGQGWGEQFF. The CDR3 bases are TGCGCCAGCAGTCAATATGTCGGACAGGGCTGGGGTGAGCAGTTCTTC.

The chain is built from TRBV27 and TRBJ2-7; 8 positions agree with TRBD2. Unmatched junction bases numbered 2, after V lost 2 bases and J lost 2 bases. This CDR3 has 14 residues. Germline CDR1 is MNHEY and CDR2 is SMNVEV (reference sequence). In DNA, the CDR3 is TGTGCCAGCAGTTTACGGGAGGGCCCCTACGAGCAGTACTTC. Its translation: CASSLREGPYEQYF.

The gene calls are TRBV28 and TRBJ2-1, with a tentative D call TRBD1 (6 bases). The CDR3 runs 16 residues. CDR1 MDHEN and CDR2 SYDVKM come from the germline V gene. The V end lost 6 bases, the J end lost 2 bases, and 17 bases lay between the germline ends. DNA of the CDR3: TGTGCCAGCAGAGGGTTGGGGGCTTCGACCTACAATGAGCAGTTCTTC. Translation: CASRGLGASTYNEQFF.

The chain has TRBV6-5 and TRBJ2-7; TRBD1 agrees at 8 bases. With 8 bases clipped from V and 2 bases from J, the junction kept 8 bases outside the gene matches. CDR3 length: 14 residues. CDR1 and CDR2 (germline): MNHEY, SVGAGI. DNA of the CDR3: TGTGCCAGCCTTAGACAGGGGACGGCCTACGAGCAGTACTTC. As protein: CASLRQGTAYEQYF.

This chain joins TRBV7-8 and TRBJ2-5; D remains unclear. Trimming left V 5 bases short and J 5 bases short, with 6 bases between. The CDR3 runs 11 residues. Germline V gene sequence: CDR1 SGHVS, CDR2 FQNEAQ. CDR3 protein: CASSLVETQYF. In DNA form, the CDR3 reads TGTGCCAGCAGCCTCGTTGAGACCCAGTACTTC.

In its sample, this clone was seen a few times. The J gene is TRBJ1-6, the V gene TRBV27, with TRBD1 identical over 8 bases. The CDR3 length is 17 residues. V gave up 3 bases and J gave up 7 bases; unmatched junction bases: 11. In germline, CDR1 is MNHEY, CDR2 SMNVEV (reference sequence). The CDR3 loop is CASSFIGQGGDNSPLHF. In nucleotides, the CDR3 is TGTGCCAGCAGTTTCATCGGACAGGGAGGGGACAATTCACCCCTCCACTTT.

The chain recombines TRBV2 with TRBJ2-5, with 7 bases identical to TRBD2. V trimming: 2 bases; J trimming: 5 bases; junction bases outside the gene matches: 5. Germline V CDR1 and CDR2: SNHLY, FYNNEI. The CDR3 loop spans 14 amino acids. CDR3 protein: CASSERGGVETQYF. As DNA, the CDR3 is TGTGCCAGCAGTGAAAGGGGAGGGGTGGAGACCCAGTACTTC.

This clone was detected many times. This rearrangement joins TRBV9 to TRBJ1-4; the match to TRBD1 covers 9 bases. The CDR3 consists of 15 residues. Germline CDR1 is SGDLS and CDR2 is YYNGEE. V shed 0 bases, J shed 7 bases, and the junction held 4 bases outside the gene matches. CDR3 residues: CASSVEGTGSEKLFF. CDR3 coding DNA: TGTGCCAGCAGCGTAGAAGGGACAGGGAGTGAAAAACTGTTTTTT.

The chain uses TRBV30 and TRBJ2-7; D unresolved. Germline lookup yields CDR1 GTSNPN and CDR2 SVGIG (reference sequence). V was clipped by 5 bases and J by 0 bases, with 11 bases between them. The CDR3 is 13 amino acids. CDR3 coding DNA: TGTGCCTGGGAGACACCCGCCTCCTACGAGCAGTACTTC. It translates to CAWETPASYEQYF.

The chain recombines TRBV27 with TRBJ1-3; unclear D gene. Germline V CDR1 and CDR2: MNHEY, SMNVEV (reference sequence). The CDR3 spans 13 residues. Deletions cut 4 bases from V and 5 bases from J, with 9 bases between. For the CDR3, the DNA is TGTGCCAGCAGTTCCCTCGACAGAAACACCATATATTTT. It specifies CASSSLDRNTIYF.

CDR3 loop: CASSLGSGVTYEQYF. CDR3 in DNA: TGTGCCAGCAGCTTAGGTAGCGGGGTAACCTACGAGCAGTACTTC. The gene calls are TRBV7-3 and TRBJ2-7; 8 nucleotides line up with TRBD2. Trimming took 2 bases from V and 2 from J; bases not matched to a gene: 5. CDR3 length equals 15 residues. Germline-derived CDR1 and CDR2 are SGHTA and FQGTGA.

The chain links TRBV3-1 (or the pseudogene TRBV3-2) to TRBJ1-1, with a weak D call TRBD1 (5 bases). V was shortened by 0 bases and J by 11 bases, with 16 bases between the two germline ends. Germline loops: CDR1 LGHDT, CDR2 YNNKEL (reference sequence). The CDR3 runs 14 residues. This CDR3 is CASSQEVRGERAFF. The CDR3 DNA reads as TGTGCCAGCAGCCAAGAAGTACGGGGGGAACGGGCTTTCTTT.

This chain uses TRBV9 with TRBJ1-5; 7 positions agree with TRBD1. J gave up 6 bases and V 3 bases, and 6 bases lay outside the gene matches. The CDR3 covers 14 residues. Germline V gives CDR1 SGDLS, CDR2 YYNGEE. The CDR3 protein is CASSATGDRQPQHF. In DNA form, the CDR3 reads TGTGCCAGCAGCGCCACAGGGGACCGTCAGCCCCAGCATTTT.